Each of the 18 T cell receptor beta chains below was sequenced from the same sample in a study of prognosis after radiotherapy for stage I lung cancer (dated by TCRdb to the early 2020s). TCRdb records Illumina HiSeq 3000 as the sequencer. Two rounds of multiplex PCR on genomic DNA were used to amplify the TCR beta CDR3 region. The first PCR round used primers specific to each TRBV and TRBJ gene, with sequences filed in Chinese patent CN105087789A. TCRdb applied fastp at Q25 and MiXCR to the public reads, then kept only in-frame beta chains. CDR3 protein duplicates are merged, each entry listing the most common genes and DNA. Counted in this sample were roughly 13,000 distinct CDR3 sequences; less than 35% of them appeared once. The top ten hold roughly an eighth of the sample. Here the sequenced sample was PBMCs, taken before or after stereotactic body radiation therapy (not recorded which). The receptors come from a donor of 50 years or more with non-small cell lung cancer.

In this sample, this clonotype turned up many times. The J gene is TRBJ1-5, the V gene TRBV28; D is unresolved. Trimming left V 7 bases short and J 4 bases short, with 8 bases between. Germline lookup yields CDR1 MDHEN and CDR2 SYDVKM. The CDR3 totals 12 residues. The CDR3 spells CASTRRNQPQHF. In nucleotides, the CDR3 is TGTGCCAGCACTAGGCGGAATCAGCCCCAGCATTTT.

This clonotype was counted many times. V gene TRBV3-1 combines with J gene TRBJ2-3; D is undetermined. The CDR3 totals 16 residues. Germline V CDR1 and CDR2: LGHDT, YNNKEL (reference sequence). V was cut by 0 bases and J by 0 bases, with 10 bases left in between. This CDR3 reads CASSQDERYSTDTQYF. CDR3 nucleotide sequence: TGTGCCAGCAGCCAAGATGAGAGGTACAGCACAGATACGCAGTATTTT.

This clonotype was counted ten times or more. The V gene is TRBV2, the J gene TRBJ1-6; D may be TRBD1 (5 bases). V gave up 11 bases and J gave up 1 base, with 9 bases separating them. The CDR3 loop spans 13 amino acids. Germline V gene lookup returns CDR1 SNHLY and CDR2 FYNNEI. The CDR3 spells CAAQGSYNSPLHF. For the CDR3, the DNA is TGTGCCGCTCAGGGATCCTATAATTCACCCCTCCACTTT. The variable domain in full, completed from reference TRBV2 and TRBJ1-6, reads EPEVTQTPSHQVTQMGQEVILRCVPISNHLYFYWYRQILGQKVEFLVSFYNNEISEKSEIFDDQFSVERPDGSNFTLKIRSTKLEDSAMYFCAAQGSYNSPLHFGNGTRLTVT.

A single count supports this clonotype. The likely explanation is a read error, given a far larger clone one base away. The chain carries TRBV6-1 and TRBJ2-3, with 9 bases matching TRBD2. J was trimmed by 2 bases and V by 6 bases; bases with no gene match: 9. Germline V lookup: CDR1 MNHNS, CDR2 SASEGT. CDR3 length: 16 residues. The CDR3 spells CASSESLAGTTDTQYF. The CDR3 DNA sequence: TGTGCCAGCAGCGAAAGCCTAGCGGGGACCACAGATACGCAGTATTTT.

About this clonotype itself: Mismatch with germline at one junction end may stem from a read error. The chain has TRBV28 and TRBJ2-3, with D tentatively TRBD2 (5 bases). The CDR3 contains 16 residues. Germline loops: CDR1 MDHEN, CDR2 SYDVKM. CDR3 amino acids: CASAELSGPSTDTQYF. The CDR3 DNA follows: TGTGCCAGCGCGGAACTGTCTGGCCCTAGCACGGATACGCAGTATTTT.

This clonotype was seen at least ten times. The chain recombines TRBV30 with TRBJ2-7; 12 bases line up with TRBD2. In germline, CDR1 is GTSNPN, CDR2 SVGIG (reference sequence). The CDR3 consists of 15 residues. Germline trimming cut 6 bases from V and 7 bases from J; bases unmatched to any gene: 13. The CDR3 sequence: CACSGTSGLLREQYF. The CDR3 DNA reads TGTGCCTGTTCCGGGACTAGCGGGCTTTTGAGAGAGCAGTACTTC.

This clonotype occurred many times. V is TRBV7-2 and J is TRBJ1-5; D remains ambiguous. V lost 2 bases and J lost 3, with 11 bases in between. The CDR3 length is 15 residues. The germline CDR1 and CDR2 sequences are SGHTA and FQGNSA. The CDR3 is CASSLWAANNQPQHF. As DNA, the CDR3 is TGTGCCAGCAGCTTATGGGCAGCAAACAATCAGCCCCAGCATTTT.

As for this clonotype: At one end, the junction sequence differs from germline, possibly due to a read error. This chain connects TRBV5-1 to TRBJ2-7; 8 bases line up with TRBD1. CDR1 SGHRS and CDR2 YFSETQ come from the germline V gene. The CDR3 consists of 15 residues. In DNA, the CDR3 is TGCGCCATCAGCTTGGCAGGACAGGGCGCCTACGAGCAGTACTTT. Translated, it gives CAISLAGQGAYEQYF. The variable domain in full, completed from reference TRBV5-1 and TRBJ2-7, reads KAGVTQTPRYLIKTRGQQVTLSCSPISGHRSVSWYQQTPGQGLQFLFEYFSETQRNKGNFPGRFSGRQFSNSRSEMNVSTLELGDSALYLCAISLAGQGAYEQYFGPGTRLTVT.

At least ten counts were recorded for this clonotype. The chain recombines TRBV12-5 with TRBJ1-1; the match to TRBD1 covers 10 bases. Germline loops: CDR1 LGHNT, CDR2 FRNRAP. V shed 3 bases, J shed 4 bases, and the junction held 5 bases outside the gene matches. This CDR3 is built from 15 residues. As DNA, the CDR3 is TGTGCTAGTGGTTTAGGACAGGGGGTTGGCACTGAAGCTTTCTTT. Protein sequence: CASGLGQGVGTEAFF. The complete variable domain, with remaining parts taken from reference TRBV12-5 and TRBJ1-1, reads DARVTQTPRHKVTEMGQEVTMRCQPILGHNTVFWYRQTMMQGLELLAYFRNRAPLDDSGMPKDRFSAEMPDATLATLKIQPSEPRDSAVYFCASGLGQGVGTEAFFGQGTRLTVV.

This clonotype showed up many times. This chain connects TRBV30 to TRBJ1-1, with a tentative D call TRBD1 (5 bases). Germline assignment: CDR1 GTSNPN and CDR2 SVGIG (reference sequence). Deletions cut 3 bases from V and 11 bases from J, with 19 bases between. The CDR3 spans 13 residues. The CDR3 reads CAWRAPGLPRAFF. CDR3 bases: TGTGCCTGGAGGGCCCCAGGGTTGCCACGGGCTTTCTTT.

This clonotype is medium-sized within its sample. This chain uses TRBV20-1 with TRBJ2-5; unclear D gene. The J call could be wrong; TRBJ2-1 is a better fit for the DNA end. Per germline, CDR1 DFQATT and CDR2 SNEGSKA (reference sequence). This CDR3 region has 13 residues. CDR3 protein: CSADTPLFNEQFF. The CDR3 DNA sequence: TGCAGTGCCGACACGCCACTTTTCAATGAGCAGTTCTTC.

As concerns this clonotype: A clone one base away is much larger, so this may be a read error. The chain couples TRBV7-8 to TRBJ2-1, with D possibly being TRBD2 (6 bases). The CDR3 sequence is 16 residues long. Per the germline V gene, CDR1 is SGHVS and CDR2 is FQNEAQ. V was shortened by 4 bases and J by 4 bases, with 17 bases between the two germline ends. The CDR3 DNA reads TGTGCCAGCAGCTCAGGTCGACTAGTTAGGTACAATGAGCAGTTCTTC. Its translation is CASSSGRLVRYNEQFF.

This clonotype was counted at least ten times. This chain connects TRBV6-1 to TRBJ1-1; D ambiguous. V was shortened by 8 bases and J by 1 base, with 14 bases between the two germline ends. The CDR3 contains 14 residues. Germline V CDR1 and CDR2: MNHNS, SASEGT. The CDR3: CASSLETTNTEAFF. CDR3 nucleotides: TGTGCCAGCTCCCTCGAGACGACGAACACTGAAGCTTTCTTT.

The CDR3, as DNA: TGCAGCGTTGATCCGGGGAGTCTCCCCTGCAATGAGCAGTTCTTC. The encoded protein is CSVDPGSLPCNEQFF. The chain combines TRBV29-1 with TRBJ2-1, with TRBD2 as a possible D gene (5 bases). Germline V CDR1 and CDR2: SQVTM, ANQGSEA. The CDR3 contains 15 residues. The V gene lost 3 bases and the J gene lost 6 bases, with 18 bases spanning the gap.

Judged by abundance, this clonotype is medium-sized. The rearrangement links TRBV5-1 to TRBJ1-2; possibly TRBD1 for D (5 bases). The CDR3 totals 15 residues. V was pared by 0 bases and J by 4 bases, with 13 bases between. The V gene's germline CDR1 is SGHRS and CDR2 YFSETQ. The CDR3 DNA reads as TGCGCCAGCAGCTTGGGCAGGGAGGTTGGCTATGGCTACACCTTC. Encoded protein: CASSLGREVGYGYTF.

The chain is built from TRBV5-1 and TRBJ1-1, with no clear D. V lost 4 bases, J lost 6 bases, and 13 bases lay in between. Germline-derived CDR1 and CDR2 are SGHRS and YFSETQ. The CDR3 extends over 13 amino acids. The CDR3 coding sequence is TGCGCCAGCAGCCTCGTTGGCATCGCTGAAGCTTTCTTT. The encoded protein is CASSLVGIAEAFF.

A note on this clonotype: A read error is the likely source, as a far larger clone sits one nucleotide away. This rearrangement joins TRBV28 to TRBJ1-2; 9 bases align to TRBD1. After removal of 6 bases from V and 4 bases from J, the junction contained 18 bases not matched to a gene. The CDR3 has 18 residues. Germline V gene lookup returns CDR1 MDHEN and CDR2 SYDVKM. The CDR3 region has the DNA TGTGCCAGCAGACGGGACAGGGTGGACCGTGCCCTACTCTATGGCTACACCTTC. Residues: CASRRDRVDRALLYGYTF.

Notes on this clonotype: The junction does not match germline at one end; this may be a read error. The chain employs TRBV6-2 or TRBV6-3 and TRBJ2-6, with D perhaps TRBD1 (5 bases). The V gene's germline CDR1 is MNHEY and CDR2 SVGEGT. This CDR3 comprises 14 residues. CDR3 in amino acids: CASSDVSGANVLTF. CDR3 coding DNA: TGTGCCAGCAGTGACGTCTCTGGGGCTAACGTCCTGACTTTC.